The 21 T cell receptor beta chains below come from one sample, sequenced in a study of T cells in Graves' hyperthyroidism and ophthalmopathy. Regions amplified from RNA transcripts were the TCR beta CDR3 regions. A first-round RT-PCR of the TCR CDR3 used the HTBI primer set. From the multiplex PCR reads, TCRdb called clonotypes with MiXCR, one entry per CDR3 protein. The sample has 600,000 or so distinct CDR3 sequences, under 60% seen once. Sequenced sample: peripheral blood or thyroid tissue (not recorded which). The receptors were gathered from a woman aged 18-35 years with Graves' hyperthyroidism.

The CDR3 DNA is TGTGCCAGTATGGTGGGAGGGATTGGCTACACCTTC. This encodes CASMVGGIGYTF. J is TRBJ1-2 and V is TRBV19; D call uncertain. The V end was cut by 7 bases, the J end by 7 bases, with 13 bases between. The CDR3 loop spans 12 amino acids. Germline loops: CDR1 LNHDA, CDR2 SQIVND (reference sequence).

This clonotype was counted a single time. This chain connects TRBV29-1 to TRBJ2-3, with D unresolved. The germline CDR1 and CDR2 sequences are SQVTM and ANQGSEA. The CDR3 is 13 amino acids. V lost 3 bases and J 2 bases, leaving 9 bases between the germline ends. DNA for the CDR3: TGCAGCGTTGAGGGGTGGGCCACAGATACGCAGTATTTT. This gives the protein CSVEGWATDTQYF.

This chain uses TRBV12-3 or TRBV12-4 with TRBJ2-5; TRBD2 is a possible D gene (5 bases). The CDR3 loop spans 14 amino acids. V lost 6 bases and J 5 bases, leaving 16 bases between the germline ends. The chain's CDR3 is CASSELLGSETQYF. CDR3 nucleotides: TGTGCCAGCAGCGAACTACTAGGATCGGAGACCCAGTACTTC.

The table lists this clonotype with many counts. CDR3 loop: CASSLDRNVATEAFF. Written as DNA, the CDR3 is TGCGCCAGCAGCTTGGACCGGAACGTAGCCACTGAAGCTTTCTTT. The gene calls are TRBV5-1 and TRBJ1-1; no firm D call. V lost 0 bases to trimming and J lost 4 bases, with 13 bases between them. From germline, CDR1 is SGHRS and CDR2 YFSETQ. The CDR3 length is 15 residues.

Regarding this clonotype: At one of its ends the junction is not consistent with the germline gene, which may arise from a read error. The chain carries TRBV10-3 and TRBJ1-5; D call uncertain. Germline values: CDR1 ENHRY, CDR2 SYGVKD. The CDR3 is made up of 14 amino acids. DNA for the CDR3: TGTGCCAGCAGTCCACGACGTAACAATCAGCCCCAGCATTTT. Translated, it gives CASSPRRNNQPQHF.

This chain joins TRBV29-1 and TRBJ1-2; no definite D call. This CDR3 is built from 12 residues. Trimming removed 8 bases at V and 8 bases at J, with 18 bases between. Germline lookup yields CDR1 SQVTM and CDR2 ANQGSEA. CDR3 in amino acids: CSLQDSRGGYTF. The CDR3, as DNA: TGCAGCTTACAAGATTCGCGTGGCGGCTACACCTTC.

This clonotype was recorded once. The chain employs TRBV25-1 and TRBJ1-1, with D possibly being TRBD1 (5 bases). Trimming left V 6 bases short and J 0 bases short, with 14 bases between. The CDR3 spans 15 residues. CDR1 is MGHDK and CDR2 is SYGVNS in the germline V gene. The CDR3, as DNA: TGTGCCAGCAGCAACCCGGGACCGATGAACACTGAAGCTTTCTTT. This codes for CASSNPGPMNTEAFF.

This clonotype was found many times. The V call is TRBV7-2, the J call TRBJ2-7; the match to TRBD2 covers 8 bases. Trimming took 5 bases from V and 6 from J; bases not matched to a gene: 6. CDR1 SGHTA and CDR2 FQGNSA come from the germline V gene. This CDR3 comprises 13 residues. CDR3 protein: CASSQGLAGEQYF. CDR3 coding DNA: TGTGCCAGCAGCCAAGGACTAGCCGGCGAGCAGTACTTC.

Of note for this clonotype: A much more abundant neighbour one base away suggests this may be a read error. The CDR3 ends on some other residue instead of the conserved phenylalanine or tryptophan, so this is likely a read error. J is TRBJ1-2 and V is TRBV7-2, with a tentative D call TRBD1 (5 bases). V lost 5 bases to trimming and J lost 3 bases, with 13 bases between them. CDR1 is SGHTA and CDR2 is FQGNSA in the germline V gene. This CDR3 has 14 amino acids. As DNA, the CDR3 is TGTGCCAGCAGCCCTACGGCAGGGCACTATGGCTACACCCTC. It translates to CASSPTAGHYGYTL.

This clonotype was recorded once. The CDR3 protein is CAISSSGGRSEAFF. The DNA for the CDR3 is TGTGCCATCAGTTCCTCCGGGGGGCGAAGTGAAGCTTTCTTT. The genes are TRBV10-3 and TRBJ1-1; perhaps TRBD1 as D (6 bases). Germline V lookup: CDR1 ENHRY, CDR2 SYGVKD. The V and J ends lost 5 bases and 7 bases respectively, with 17 bases between them. The CDR3 sequence is 14 residues long.

This chain connects TRBV3-1 to TRBJ1-1, with D unclear. Trimming stripped 3 bases from V and 4 bases from J, with 9 bases between. From germline, CDR1 is LGHDT and CDR2 YNNKEL (reference sequence). The CDR3 covers 13 residues. This CDR3 is CASSQQWGTEAFF. CDR3 bases: TGTGCCAGCAGCCAGCAATGGGGCACTGAAGCTTTCTTT.

This clonotype was seen only a few times. The rearrangement joins TRBV19 to TRBJ2-7; weak D call: TRBD1 (6 bases). Trimming pared 5 bases from V and 3 bases from J, leaving 14 bases between. This CDR3 is built from 14 residues. Germline assignment: CDR1 LNHDA and CDR2 SQIVND (reference sequence). The CDR3 spells CASSPIGQSYEQYF. CDR3 bases: TGTGCCAGTAGTCCAATCGGACAGAGCTACGAGCAGTACTTC.

This clonotype was observed at least ten times. This sequence joins TRBV15 and TRBJ2-2; 8 positions agree with TRBD1. CDR1 and CDR2 from the germline V gene are LNHNV and YYDKDF (reference sequence). CDR3 length: 14 residues. V was clipped by 6 bases and J by 5 bases; unmatched bases: 5. For the CDR3, the DNA is TGTGCCACCAGACTCGACAGGGGAACCGGGGAGCTGTTTTTT. It specifies CATRLDRGTGELFF.

This chain joins TRBV18 and TRBJ2-7, with D perhaps assigned TRBD1 or TRBD2 (5 bases each). The CDR3 is 16 amino acids. V was clipped by 2 bases and J by 1 base, with 15 bases between them. Germline V gene sequence: CDR1 KGHSH, CDR2 LQKENI. CDR3 coding DNA: TGTGCCAGCTCACCAGGGGCCGAGGGGTTGTCCTACGAGCAGTACTTC. Translated, it gives CASSPGAEGLSYEQYF.

There are many counts of this clonotype. This chain joins TRBV12-3 or TRBV12-4 and TRBJ1-1, with D perhaps matching TRBD1 (5 bases). The CDR3 totals 13 residues. The germline V and J ends were trimmed by 3 bases and 6 bases, with 11 bases remaining between them. The CDR3: CASSFSGGAEAFF. CDR3 DNA sequence: TGTGCCAGCAGTTTCTCCGGGGGTGCTGAAGCTTTCTTT.

The chain couples TRBV7-9 to TRBJ2-6; TRBD2 agrees at 7 bases. This CDR3 spans 16 amino acids. CDR1 and CDR2 from the germline V gene are SEHNR and FQNEAQ (reference sequence). The J segment lost 4 bases and the V segment lost 3 bases, leaving 6 bases of the junction unmatched. In nucleotides, the CDR3 is TGTGCCAGCAGCTTGTTCGGGGGGTCAGGGGCCAACGTCCTGACTTTC. The encoded protein is CASSLFGGSGANVLTF. Variable domain in full (rest from reference TRBV7-9 and TRBJ2-6): DTGVSQNPRHKITKRGQNVTFRCDPISEHNRLYWYRQTLGQGPEFLTYFQNEAQLEKSRLLSDRFSAERPKGSFSTLEIQRTEQGDSAMYLCASSLFGGSGANVLTFGAGSRLTVL.

This clonotype was seen repeatedly, ten times or more. The gene calls are TRBV19 and TRBJ2-6; no clear D. Looked up from germline, CDR1 is LNHDA and CDR2 is SQIVND (reference sequence). The CDR3 length is 15 residues. V lost 4 bases to trimming and J lost 2 bases, with 9 bases between them. CDR3 nucleotides: TGTGCCAGTAGTAGGGGTAAAACTGGGGCCAACGTCCTGACTTTC. Protein: CASSRGKTGANVLTF.

The rearrangement uses TRBV12-3 or TRBV12-4 and TRBJ1-5; D remains unclear. V was trimmed by 2 bases and J by 9 bases, leaving 11 bases between them. This CDR3 has 13 amino acids. The CDR3 loop reads CASSLLTARPQHF. As DNA, the CDR3 is TGTGCCAGCAGTTTATTAACAGCTCGGCCCCAGCATTTT.

V usage is TRBV2 and J usage is TRBJ2-7; 9 bases are a match to TRBD2. Germline trimming cut 4 bases from V and 2 bases from J; bases unmatched to any gene: 3. Germline values: CDR1 SNHLY, CDR2 FYNNEI. CDR3 length equals 14 residues. As DNA, the CDR3 is TGTGCCAGCAGTGGGACTAGCGCCACCTACGAGCAGTACTTC. It is translated as CASSGTSATYEQYF.

This sequence joins TRBV29-1 and TRBJ2-2; unclear D gene. The CDR3 is made up of 12 amino acids. Trimming removed 7 bases from V and 3 bases from J, with 9 bases in between. Germline CDR1 reads SQVTM; CDR2 reads ANQGSEA. CDR3 residues: CSAPVDTGELFF. The CDR3 nucleotides read TGCAGCGCCCCGGTGGACACCGGGGAGCTGTTTTTT.

The J gene is TRBJ1-5, the V gene TRBV25-1; 10 bases map to TRBD1. V lost 5 bases, J lost 4 bases, and 8 bases stayed unmatched. Germline CDR1 is MGHDK and CDR2 is SYGVNS. This CDR3 has 16 amino acids. The CDR3 reads CASSSPRTGGNQPQHF. The CDR3 region has the DNA TGTGCCAGCAGTTCTCCGCGGACAGGGGGGAATCAGCCCCAGCATTTT.